This T cell receptor beta chain was captured by sequencing in a study of blood T cell repertoires in COVID-19. Whole-study context: The origin of the acute and convalescent COVID-19 samples was the United States, Italy and Spain. PBMCs, B-cell-depleted T cells, or T cells were the source of the cDNA or gDNA that made up the material.

In the authors' workflow: Amplifying reference gene primers gave estimates of nucleated cell counts. TCRdb's table, derived via immunoSEQ multiplex PCR, lists solely in-frame clones and lacks some. V and J calls plus clone size are reproduced from that table; the DNA served to infer D and trimming. The sample lists fewer than 250,000 clones, 85% to 90% occurring once. Germline CDR1 is GTSNPN and CDR2 is SVGIG (reference sequence). The germline V and J ends were trimmed by 2 bases and 6 bases, with 8 bases remaining between them. The CDR3 has 11 residues. The sample comprised peripheral blood. This TCR came from a woman aged 45-59 years with acute or convalescent COVID-19. The chain couples TRBV30 to TRBJ2-7, with D perhaps matching TRBD2 (6 bases). As DNA, the CDR3 is TGTGCCTGGAGTTCAGCGGGCGAGCAGTACTTC. Residues: CAWSSAGEQYF.